This is a list of T cell receptor beta chains from one sample in a study of cytomegalovirus exposure and HLA in healthy donors. TCRdb's copy holds only in-frame clones and misses some; the assay was immunoSEQ multiplex PCR. Among 110,000 to 150,000 clones, around 75% were seen once, and the ten largest hold 0.95% to 1.5%. The source material was PBMCs. These receptors came from a female donor in good health and CMV-seronegative. The CDR3 runs from the conserved cysteine through the conserved F or W. A D gene is named only where the DNA matches it firmly. Clone size is stated in some rows and not others, as once, few, many or a class when expanded.

v_gene: TRBV28; d_gene: TRBD1; j_gene: TRBJ2-1; abundance: few; CDR3nt: TGTGCCAGCAGTCAACAGGGGACACGACTCAATGAGCAGTTCTTC; CDR3aa: CASSQQGTRLNEQFF
v_gene: TRBV6-5; d_gene: TRBD1; j_gene: TRBJ1-1; abundance: .; CDR3nt: TGTGCCAGCAGTTTCGGGACAGGGGGTTTGAACACTGAAGCTTTCTTT; CDR3aa: CASSFGTGGLNTEAFF
v_gene: TRBV7-9; d_gene: TRBD1; j_gene: TRBJ1-1; abundance: .; CDR3nt: TGTGCCAGCACCTGGGACAGGGGTAACACTGAAGCTTTCTTT; CDR3aa: CASTWDRGNTEAFF
v_gene: TRBV5-1; d_gene: .; j_gene: TRBJ2-2; abundance: once; CDR3nt: TGCGCCAGCAGCTCAGGGACATTGAACACCGGGGAGCTGTTTTTT; CDR3aa: CASSSGTLNTGELFF
v_gene: TRBV28; d_gene: TRBD1; j_gene: TRBJ1-1; abundance: once; CDR3nt: TGTGCCAGCAGTCTGCAACTCACCGGGACAGTGGGCACTGAAGCTTTCTTT; CDR3aa: CASSLQLTGTVGTEAFF
v_gene: TRBV29-1; d_gene: TRBD2; j_gene: TRBJ2-2; abundance: .; CDR3nt: TGCAGCGTTGTTCCATACGGGAGGACGACCGGGGAGCTGTTTTTT; CDR3aa: CSVVPYGRTTGELFF
v_gene: TRBV5-8; d_gene: .; j_gene: TRBJ1-2; abundance: .; CDR3nt: TGTGCCAGCAGCAAACTAGCTAACTATGGCTACACCTTC; CDR3aa: CASSKLANYGYTF
v_gene: TRBV4-1; d_gene: .; j_gene: TRBJ2-7; abundance: .; CDR3nt: TGCGCCAGCAGCCCTAATTCTGGAGGCACCTACGAGCAGTACTTC; CDR3aa: CASSPNSGGTYEQYF
v_gene: TRBV19; d_gene: .; j_gene: TRBJ1-5; abundance: .; CDR3nt: TGTGCCAGTAGTATCGCTAGCTATAGCAATCAGCCCCAGCATTTT; CDR3aa: CASSIASYSNQPQHF
v_gene: TRBV28; d_gene: .; j_gene: TRBJ1-5; abundance: .; CDR3nt: TGTGCCAGCAGTTTATTCGGGAGTCAGCCCCAGCATTTT; CDR3aa: CASSLFGSQPQHF
v_gene: TRBV6-1; d_gene: TRBD1; j_gene: TRBJ2-7; abundance: .; CDR3nt: TGTGCCAGCAGTCGGACAGGGAGCTCCTACGAGCAGTACTTC; CDR3aa: CASSRTGSSYEQYF
v_gene: TRBV10-1; d_gene: .; j_gene: TRBJ2-3; abundance: .; CDR3nt: TGCGCCAGCAGTGAGTGGGGGCCCCTGAACACAGATACGCAGTATTTT; CDR3aa: CASSEWGPLNTDTQYF
v_gene: TRBV29-1; d_gene: TRBD1; j_gene: TRBJ2-7; abundance: .; CDR3nt: TGCAGCGTTGAAGTGGGGACAGCCTACGAGCAGTACTTC; CDR3aa: CSVEVGTAYEQYF
v_gene: TRBV2; d_gene: .; j_gene: TRBJ1-1; abundance: .; CDR3nt: TGTGCCAGCAAGGTGGAGGGGGGGCTGAACACTGAAGCTTTCTTT; CDR3aa: CASKVEGGLNTEAFF
v_gene: TRBV5-5; d_gene: TRBD1; j_gene: TRBJ1-2; abundance: .; CDR3nt: TGTGCCAGCAGCTTGTGGTTTTTGCAGGGACAGGGGGATGGCTACACCTTC; CDR3aa: CASSLWFLQGQGDGYTF
v_gene: TRBV9; d_gene: .; j_gene: TRBJ2-2; abundance: .; CDR3nt: TGTGCCAGCAGCGTAGGCCGCCGGGACACCGGGGAGCTGTTTTTT; CDR3aa: CASSVGRRDTGELFF
v_gene: TRBV7-9; d_gene: TRBD1; j_gene: TRBJ1-4; abundance: .; CDR3nt: TGTGCCAGCAGCTTAAGGACAGGGAAAATGGAAAAACTGTTTTTT; CDR3aa: CASSLRTGKMEKLFF
v_gene: TRBV9; d_gene: .; j_gene: TRBJ2-1; abundance: .; CDR3nt: TGTGCCAGCAGCGTATCTCACAATGAGCAGTTCTTC; CDR3aa: CASSVSHNEQFF
v_gene: TRBV4-1; d_gene: .; j_gene: TRBJ1-5; abundance: .; CDR3nt: TGCGCCAGCAGCCAAGAGGGATACTACAGGGATGAGCCCCAGCATTTT; CDR3aa: CASSQEGYYRDEPQHF
v_gene: TRBV27; d_gene: .; j_gene: TRBJ1-1; abundance: .; CDR3nt: TGTGCCAGCAGTCCGCTAGGGATGGGGGCCACTGAAGCTTTCTTT; CDR3aa: CASSPLGMGATEAFF
v_gene: TRBV5-4; d_gene: .; j_gene: TRBJ2-7; abundance: .; CDR3nt: TGTGCCAGCAGCTTGCGGGACTCCTACGGGGCCCTCGAGCAGTACTTC; CDR3aa: CASSLRDSYGALEQYF
v_gene: TRBV7-2; d_gene: .; j_gene: TRBJ1-4; abundance: .; CDR3nt: TGTGCCAGCAGCTTATCGGGGGGGGATGAAAAACTGTTTTTT; CDR3aa: CASSLSGGDEKLFF
v_gene: TRBV7-9; d_gene: TRBD1; j_gene: TRBJ1-1; abundance: once; CDR3nt: TGTTCCAGCAGCTTCGACAGGGTCACTGAAGCTTTCTTT; CDR3aa: CSSSFDRVTEAFF
v_gene: TRBV7-7; d_gene: TRBD2; j_gene: TRBJ2-1; abundance: .; CDR3nt: TGTGCTAGCAGCTTGGGGGTAGCGGGAGGGCGGCGAGATGAGCAGTTCTTC; CDR3aa: CASSLGVAGGRRDEQFF
v_gene: TRBV28; d_gene: .; j_gene: TRBJ2-5; abundance: .; CDR3nt: TGTGCCAGCAATTTAGAGAACCAAGAGACCCAGTACTTC; CDR3aa: CASNLENQETQYF
v_gene: TRBV6-5; d_gene: TRBD2; j_gene: TRBJ2-3; abundance: .; CDR3nt: TGTGCCAGCAGTTATACGGGAGGGCCCGGAGATACGCAGTATTTT; CDR3aa: CASSYTGGPGDTQYF
v_gene: TRBV2; d_gene: TRBD2; j_gene: TRBJ2-1; abundance: few; CDR3nt: TGTGCCAGCAGTCTTAGTCTAGCGGGAGCTAGTGAGCAGTTCTTC; CDR3aa: CASSLSLAGASEQFF
v_gene: TRBV28; d_gene: .; j_gene: TRBJ1-5; abundance: .; CDR3nt: TGTGCCAGCAGTTCGGAGGGTAAGGGCAATCAGCCCCAGCATTTT; CDR3aa: CASSSEGKGNQPQHF
v_gene: TRBV6-5; d_gene: TRBD1; j_gene: TRBJ1-2; abundance: .; CDR3nt: TGTGCCAGCAGTTACTCAGGGGGCAAAGGCTACACCTTC; CDR3aa: CASSYSGGKGYTF
v_gene: TRBV29-1; d_gene: TRBD1; j_gene: TRBJ2-3; abundance: .; CDR3nt: TGCAGCGTATCAGACAGGGTCGGTACGCAGTATTTT; CDR3aa: CSVSDRVGTQYF
v_gene: TRBV5-6; d_gene: TRBD1; j_gene: TRBJ2-3; abundance: few; CDR3nt: TGTGCCAGCAGCGACGGACAGGTTGGAACAGATACGCAGTATTTT; CDR3aa: CASSDGQVGTDTQYF
v_gene: TRBV6-5; d_gene: TRBD1; j_gene: TRBJ1-1; abundance: .; CDR3nt: TGTGCCAGCAGTTACTTCAACAGGGGACTTGAAGCTTTCTTT; CDR3aa: CASSYFNRGLEAFF
v_gene: TRBV29-1; d_gene: .; j_gene: TRBJ1-2; abundance: .; CDR3nt: TGCAGCGTCTCGAAACAGGCCGTCTATGGCTACACCTTC; CDR3aa: CSVSKQAVYGYTF
v_gene: TRBV28; d_gene: .; j_gene: TRBJ2-5; abundance: few; CDR3nt: TGTGCCAGCAGTGAGAGAGAGACCCAGTACTTC; CDR3aa: CASSERETQYF
v_gene: TRBV4-1; d_gene: .; j_gene: TRBJ2-3; abundance: .; CDR3nt: TGCGCCAGCAGCCCGAGCGGGAGCACAGATACGCAGTATTTT; CDR3aa: CASSPSGSTDTQYF
v_gene: TRBV6-1; d_gene: TRBD1; j_gene: TRBJ2-3; abundance: few; CDR3nt: TGTGCCAGCAGTGGCCGGGACAGGGTCACAGATACGCAGTATTTT; CDR3aa: CASSGRDRVTDTQYF
v_gene: TRBV27; d_gene: TRBD2; j_gene: TRBJ2-1; abundance: .; CDR3nt: TGTGCCAGCAGACCGAGACTAGCGGTTTACAATGAGCAGTTCTTC; CDR3aa: CASRPRLAVYNEQFF
v_gene: TRBV5-1; d_gene: TRBD1; j_gene: TRBJ2-7; abundance: .; CDR3nt: TGCGCCAGCAGCACTCGGACAGGGGCCTACGAGCAGTACTTC; CDR3aa: CASSTRTGAYEQYF
v_gene: TRBV7-9; d_gene: TRBD1; j_gene: TRBJ2-6; abundance: few; CDR3nt: TGTGCCGAGCAGGCCGGGACAGCTCCCTCTGGGGCCAACGTCCTGACTTTC; CDR3aa: CAEQAGTAPSGANVLTF
v_gene: TRBV5-1; d_gene: TRBD1; j_gene: TRBJ2-4; abundance: .; CDR3nt: TGCGCCAGCAGCTGGGGGACAGGGAAAAACATTCAGTACTTC; CDR3aa: CASSWGTGKNIQYF
v_gene: TRBV6-5; d_gene: .; j_gene: TRBJ1-1; abundance: .; CDR3nt: TGTGCCAGCAGTTACTCTCCGGGGTTGAACACTGAAGCTTTCTTT; CDR3aa: CASSYSPGLNTEAFF
v_gene: TRBV7-9; d_gene: .; j_gene: TRBJ2-7; abundance: .; CDR3nt: TGTGCCAGCAGCTCCTACCTTAGCGGCCACGAGCAGTACTTC; CDR3aa: CASSSYLSGHEQYF
v_gene: TRBV2; d_gene: .; j_gene: TRBJ1-5; abundance: .; CDR3nt: TGTGCCAGCACTGAGGGGGGTATCGGGCAGCCCCAGCATTTT; CDR3aa: CASTEGGIGQPQHF
v_gene: TRBV5-4; d_gene: TRBD1; j_gene: TRBJ2-2; abundance: once; CDR3nt: TGTGCCAGCAGCTTGGGTGGGGACAGGTCGCCCGGGGAGCTGTTTTTT; CDR3aa: CASSLGGDRSPGELFF
v_gene: TRBV5-1; d_gene: .; j_gene: TRBJ2-1; abundance: once; CDR3nt: TGCGCCAGCAGCTCCACCACAGACGGAGAGCAGTTCTTC; CDR3aa: CASSSTTDGEQFF
v_gene: TRBV5-4; d_gene: TRBD2; j_gene: TRBJ2-2; abundance: .; CDR3nt: TGTGCCAGCAGCTCCGGACTAGCAGCGAACACCGGGGAGCTGTTTTTT; CDR3aa: CASSSGLAANTGELFF
v_gene: TRBV14; d_gene: .; j_gene: TRBJ1-2; abundance: .; CDR3nt: TGTGCCAGCAGCCCGTCGGTAAACTTTTATGGCTACACCTTC; CDR3aa: CASSPSVNFYGYTF
v_gene: TRBV6-5; d_gene: .; j_gene: TRBJ1-1; abundance: few; CDR3nt: TGTGCCAGCAGGGGGAGATCGAACACTGAAGCTTTCTTT; CDR3aa: CASRGRSNTEAFF